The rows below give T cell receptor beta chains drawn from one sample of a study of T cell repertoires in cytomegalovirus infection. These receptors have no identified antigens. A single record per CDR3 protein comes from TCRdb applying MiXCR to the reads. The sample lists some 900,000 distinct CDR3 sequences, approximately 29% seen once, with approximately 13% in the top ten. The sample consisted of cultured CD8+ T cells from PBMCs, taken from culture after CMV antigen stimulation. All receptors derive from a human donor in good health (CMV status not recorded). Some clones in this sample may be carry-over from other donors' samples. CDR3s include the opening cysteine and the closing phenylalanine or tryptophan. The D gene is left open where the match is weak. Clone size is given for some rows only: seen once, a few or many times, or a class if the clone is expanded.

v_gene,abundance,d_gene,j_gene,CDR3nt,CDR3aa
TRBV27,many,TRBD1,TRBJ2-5,TGTGCCAGCAGTCCCCTCAGGGGGAAAGAGACCCAGTACTTC,CASSPLRGKETQYF
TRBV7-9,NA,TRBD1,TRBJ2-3,TGTGCCAGCAGCTCCTCCACCGGGACAGTACGATTCGGCACAGATACGCAGTATTTT,CASSSSTGTVRFGTDTQYF
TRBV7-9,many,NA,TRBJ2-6,TGTGCCAGCAGCTTAATACGGGCTGAAGGGGCCAACGTCCTGACTTTC,CASSLIRAEGANVLTF
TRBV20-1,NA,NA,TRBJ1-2,TGCAGTGCTAAAGACAGGACCCTCTATGGCTACACCTTC,CSAKDRTLYGYTF
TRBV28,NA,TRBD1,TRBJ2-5,TGTGCCAGCAGTTTCTTAAATCGGGACAGCCTCATCCAAGAGACCCAGTACTTC,CASSFLNRDSLIQETQYF
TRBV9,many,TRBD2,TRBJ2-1,TGTGCCAGCAGCGTAGCTCTAGCGGGGGGTGGAGACAATGAGCAGTTCTTC,CASSVALAGGGDNEQFF
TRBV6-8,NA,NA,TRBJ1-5,TGTGCCAGCAGCCTATCTCAGGGGTTGGCCAATCAGCCCCAGCATTTT,CASSLSQGLANQPQHF
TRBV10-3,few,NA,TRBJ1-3,TGTGCCATTAGGATGTCCCTAGGGACGGATGATTCCTCACACTCTGGAAACACCATATATTTT,CAIRMSLGTDDSSHSGNTIYF
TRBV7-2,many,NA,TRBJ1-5,TGTGCCAGCAGCCAGACAGTTTCTAGCAATCAGCCCCAGCATTTT,CASSQTVSSNQPQHF
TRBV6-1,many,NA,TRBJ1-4,TGTGCCAGCAGTGTGGGGGTAACTAATGAAAAACTGTTTTTT,CASSVGVTNEKLFF
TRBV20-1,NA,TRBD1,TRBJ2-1,TGCAGTGCTAGAGACTTCCGGGACAGACACTACAATGAGCAGTTCTTC,CSARDFRDRHYNEQFF
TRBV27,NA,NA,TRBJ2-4,TGTGCCAGCAGTTTTAGTCCCAAAAACATTCAGTACTTC,CASSFSPKNIQYF
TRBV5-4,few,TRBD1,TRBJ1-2,TGTGCCAGCACCTTCGGACTAACAGGGGGCTCGGGCTACACCTTC,CASTFGLTGGSGYTF
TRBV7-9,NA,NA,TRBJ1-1,TGTGCCAGCAGCATCTCTCAGGGGAACACTGAAGCTTTCTTT,CASSISQGNTEAFF
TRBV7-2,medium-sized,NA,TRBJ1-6,TGTGCCAGCAGCTTAGCTGGGACATCGAATTCACCCCTCCACTTT,CASSLAGTSNSPLHF
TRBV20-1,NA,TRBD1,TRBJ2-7,TGCAGTGCTAGAGATCTCAGGACAGGGAGGACCTACGAGCAGTACTTC,CSARDLRTGRTYEQYF
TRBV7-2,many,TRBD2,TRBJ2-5,TGTGCCAGCAGCCCTCCCCCAAGCGGGGTTGAACAAGAGACCCAGTACTTC,CASSPPPSGVEQETQYF
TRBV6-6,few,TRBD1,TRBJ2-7,TGTGCCAGCTCATTAGGGGGACAGTTATCCTACGAGCAGTACTTC,CASSLGGQLSYEQYF
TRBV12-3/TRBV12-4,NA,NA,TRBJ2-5,TGTGCCAGCAGTTCTCCAAAAGAGACCCAGTACTTC,CASSSPKETQYF
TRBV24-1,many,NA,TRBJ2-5,TGTGCCACCAGTGACGGACATAGCCAAGAGACCCAGTACTTC,CATSDGHSQETQYF
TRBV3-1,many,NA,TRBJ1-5,TGTGCCAGCAGCCAAGAATGGGGGAAGGGCAATCAGCCCCAGCATTTT,CASSQEWGKGNQPQHF
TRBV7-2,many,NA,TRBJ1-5,TGTGCCAGCAGCTTAGGGGACTTTAGCAATCAGCCCCAGCATTTT,CASSLGDFSNQPQHF
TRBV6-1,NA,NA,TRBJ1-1,TGTGCCAGCAGTGCCGGGCCCCGCTTATTGGGGACTGAAGCTTTCTTT,CASSAGPRLLGTEAFF
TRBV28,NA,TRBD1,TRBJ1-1,TGTGCCAGCAGTGAGCCAGGGGGCGCGATGGTTGGGGAAGCTTTCTTT,CASSEPGGAMVGEAFF
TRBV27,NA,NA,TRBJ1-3,TGTGCCAGCAGTTTATTCGGAGGAGGAAACACCATATATTTT,CASSLFGGGNTIYF
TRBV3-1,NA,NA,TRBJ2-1,TGTGCCAGCAGCACGAGTTGGGATGAGCAGTTCTTC,CASSTSWDEQFF
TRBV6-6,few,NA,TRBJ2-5,TGTGCCAGCAGAAGGGACCGCGGGCGGGAGACCCAGTACTTC,CASRRDRGRETQYF
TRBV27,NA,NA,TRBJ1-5,TGTGCCAGCAGTCTCCAACGGGGCAATCAGCCCCAGCATTTT,CASSLQRGNQPQHF
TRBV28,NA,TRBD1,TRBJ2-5,TGTGCCAGCAGCATCACGACAGGGGGACAAGAGACCCAGTACTTC,CASSITTGGQETQYF
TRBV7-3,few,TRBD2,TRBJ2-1,TGTGCCAGCAGCGTAACTAGCGGGGGGCCCAACGGGGGGCAGTTCTTC,CASSVTSGGPNGGQFF
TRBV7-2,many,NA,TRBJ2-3,TGTGCCAGCAGCTTAATCCAAGCGGATCTCACAGATACGCAGTATTTT,CASSLIQADLTDTQYF
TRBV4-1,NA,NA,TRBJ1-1,TGTGCCAGCAGCCAAGATAGGACATCGAACACTGAAGCTTTCTTT,CASSQDRTSNTEAFF
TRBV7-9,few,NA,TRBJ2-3,TGTGCCAGCAGAGACGAACAGTTCACAGATACGCAGTATTTT,CASRDEQFTDTQYF
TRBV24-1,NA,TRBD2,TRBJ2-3,TGTGCCACCAGTGATCCCTCAGACGGCGGGGGGAGCACAGATACGCAGTATTTT,CATSDPSDGGGSTDTQYF
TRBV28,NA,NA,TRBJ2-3,TGTGCCAGCAGTACATCCCGCACAGATACGCAGTATTTT,CASSTSRTDTQYF
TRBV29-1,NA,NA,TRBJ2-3,TGCAGCGTTGAAGACGGTGGACGTGATACGCAGTATTTT,CSVEDGGRDTQYF
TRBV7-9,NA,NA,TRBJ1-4,TGTGCCAGCAGTCCGGACGAGGGAAAACTGTTTTTT,CASSPDEGKLFF
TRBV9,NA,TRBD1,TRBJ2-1,TGTGCCAGCAGCTCCGACTCAGGGGGCTATGAGCAGTTCTTC,CASSSDSGGYEQFF
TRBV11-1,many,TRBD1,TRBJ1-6,TGTGCCAGCAGCAGGACAGGAAATAATTCACCCCTCCACTTT,CASSRTGNNSPLHF
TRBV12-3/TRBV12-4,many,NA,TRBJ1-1,TGTGCCAGCAGTTTTTCGAGGACTGAAGCTTTCTTT,CASSFSRTEAFF
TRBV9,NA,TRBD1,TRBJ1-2,TGTGCCAGCAGCGTAGGGGACAGCTATGGCTACACCTTC,CASSVGDSYGYTF